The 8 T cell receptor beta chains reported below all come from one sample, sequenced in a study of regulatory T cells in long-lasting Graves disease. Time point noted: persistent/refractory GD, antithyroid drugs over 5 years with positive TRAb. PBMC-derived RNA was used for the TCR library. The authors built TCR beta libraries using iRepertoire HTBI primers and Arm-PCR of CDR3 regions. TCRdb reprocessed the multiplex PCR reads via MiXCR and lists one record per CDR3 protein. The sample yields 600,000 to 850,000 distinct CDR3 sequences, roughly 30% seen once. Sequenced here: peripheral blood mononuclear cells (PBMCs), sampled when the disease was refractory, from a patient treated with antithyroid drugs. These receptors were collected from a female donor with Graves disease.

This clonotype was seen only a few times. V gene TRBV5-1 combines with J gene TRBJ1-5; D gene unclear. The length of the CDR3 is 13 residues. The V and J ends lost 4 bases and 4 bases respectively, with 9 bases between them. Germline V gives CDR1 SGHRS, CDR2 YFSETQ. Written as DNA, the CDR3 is TGCGCCAGCAGCCCGGCGGTAAATCAGCCCCAGCATTTT. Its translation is CASSPAVNQPQHF.

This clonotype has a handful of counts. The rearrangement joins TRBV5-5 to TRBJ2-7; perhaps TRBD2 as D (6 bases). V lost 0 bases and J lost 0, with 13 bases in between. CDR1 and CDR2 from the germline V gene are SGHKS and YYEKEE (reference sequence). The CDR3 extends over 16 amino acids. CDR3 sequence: CASSLDEGAGSYEQYF. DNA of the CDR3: TGTGCCAGCAGCTTGGATGAGGGAGCGGGCTCCTACGAGCAGTACTTC.

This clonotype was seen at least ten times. The CDR3 is CASSRSAGRDHEAFF. CDR3 nucleotides: TGTGCCAGTAGTAGATCGGCGGGCAGGGACCATGAAGCTTTCTTT. This sequence joins TRBV19 and TRBJ1-1; tentative D call: TRBD1 (5 bases). V dropped 4 bases and J dropped 7 bases, with 19 bases sitting between them. Germline CDR1 LNHDA, CDR2 SQIVND (reference sequence). The CDR3 covers 15 residues.

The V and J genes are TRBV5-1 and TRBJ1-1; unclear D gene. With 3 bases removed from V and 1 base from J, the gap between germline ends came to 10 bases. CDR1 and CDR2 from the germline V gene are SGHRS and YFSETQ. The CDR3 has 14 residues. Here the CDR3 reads CASSSMIRNTEAFF. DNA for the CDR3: TGCGCCAGCAGCTCCATGATTAGGAACACTGAAGCTTTCTTT.

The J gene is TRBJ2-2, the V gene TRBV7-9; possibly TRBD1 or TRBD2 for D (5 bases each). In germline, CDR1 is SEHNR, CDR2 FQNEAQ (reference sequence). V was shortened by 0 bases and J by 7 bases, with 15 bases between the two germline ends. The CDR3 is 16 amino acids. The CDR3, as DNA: TGTGCCAGCAGCTTAGCGAGGGGCTATCAGAACGGGGAGCTGTTTTTT. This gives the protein CASSLARGYQNGELFF.

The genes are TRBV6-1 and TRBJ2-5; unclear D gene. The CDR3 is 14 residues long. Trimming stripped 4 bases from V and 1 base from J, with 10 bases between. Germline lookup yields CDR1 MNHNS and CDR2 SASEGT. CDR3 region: CASSATRIQETQYF. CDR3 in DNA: TGTGCCAGCAGTGCAACCCGGATCCAAGAGACCCAGTACTTC.

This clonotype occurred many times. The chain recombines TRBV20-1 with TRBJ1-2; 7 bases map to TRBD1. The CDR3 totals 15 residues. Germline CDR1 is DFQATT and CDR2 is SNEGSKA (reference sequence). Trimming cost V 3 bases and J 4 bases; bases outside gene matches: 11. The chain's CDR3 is CSASGEEGAGYGYTF. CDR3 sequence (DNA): TGCAGTGCTAGTGGGGAGGAGGGGGCAGGCTATGGCTACACCTTC.

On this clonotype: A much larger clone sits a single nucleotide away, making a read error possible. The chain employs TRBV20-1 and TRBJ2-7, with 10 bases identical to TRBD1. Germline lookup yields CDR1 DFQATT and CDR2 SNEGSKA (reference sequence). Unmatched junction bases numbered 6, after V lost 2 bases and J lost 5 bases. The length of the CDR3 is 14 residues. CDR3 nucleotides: TGCAGTGCTAGACGGAGACAGGGGGCCAACGAGCAGTACTTC. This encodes CSARRRQGANEQYF.